These 15 T cell receptor beta chains originate from one sample sequenced in a study of cytomegalovirus exposure and HLA in healthy donors. Primers: 60 Vbeta forward and 13 Jbeta reverse. Sequencing was performed with immunoSEQ multiplex PCR; in TCRdb, only in-frame clones are kept and a portion is missing. The data contain approximately 150,000 clones, roughly four fifths of them singletons. Sequenced sample: PBMCs. These receptors were taken from a woman in her sixties or seventies in good health and CMV-seropositive.

The chain combines TRBV19 with TRBJ2-1; 15 nucleotides match TRBD2. V was clipped by 5 bases and J by 4 bases; unmatched bases: 3. CDR1 is LNHDA and CDR2 is SQIVND in the germline V gene (reference sequence). The CDR3 is made up of 16 amino acids. The CDR3 sequence: CASSSGLAGGYNEQFF. Written as DNA, the CDR3 is TGTGCCAGTAGTTCGGGACTAGCGGGAGGTTACAATGAGCAGTTCTTC.

The chain uses TRBV11-3 and TRBJ2-3; D unclear. Looked up from germline, CDR1 is SGHNT and CDR2 is YENEEA. The CDR3 length is 13 residues. V lost 2 bases and J 3 bases, leaving 6 bases between the germline ends. CDR3 nucleotides: TGTGCCAGCAGCTTAAGAACAACAGATACGCAGTATTTT. As protein: CASSLRTTDTQYF.

The chain combines TRBV4-1 with TRBJ2-1, with TRBD2 identical over 9 bases. Unmatched junction bases numbered 12, after V lost 0 bases and J lost 9 bases. CDR3 size: 17 residues. CDR1 is MGHRA and CDR2 is YSYEKL in the germline V gene. The CDR3 reads CASSQDLAGGPGGEQFF. In DNA form, the CDR3 reads TGCGCCAGCAGCCAAGATTTGGCGGGAGGGCCAGGGGGTGAGCAGTTCTTC.

This chain connects TRBV5-1 to TRBJ2-5; possible D gene TRBD2, 6 bases. Germline V gives CDR1 SGHRS, CDR2 YFSETQ. Between the trimmed V and J ends, which lost 8 bases and 4 bases, there was a span of 15 bases. The CDR3 loop spans 13 amino acids. CDR3 region: CASELGGGETQYF. CDR3 nucleotide sequence: TGCGCCAGTGAATTGGGGGGTGGAGAGACCCAGTACTTC.

The chain is built from TRBV19 and TRBJ1-4; TRBD1 is a possible D gene (6 bases). The length of the CDR3 is 13 residues. Germline CDR1 LNHDA, CDR2 SQIVND (reference sequence). Trimming shortened V by 8 bases and J by 8 bases, and 15 bases separated the two germline ends. CDR3 nucleotides: TGTGCCAGTGCGACAGGAGAGGGCGAAAAACTGTTTTTT. It specifies CASATGEGEKLFF.

This chain links TRBV19 with TRBJ1-1, with 10 bases that match TRBD1. This CDR3 has 15 residues. The J segment lost 3 bases and the V segment lost 2 bases, leaving 3 bases of the junction unmatched. Germline V gene sequence: CDR1 LNHDA, CDR2 SQIVND (reference sequence). Here the CDR3 DNA reads TGTGCCAGTAGTATAACCGGGACAGGGGACACTGAAGCTTTCTTT. Its translation is CASSITGTGDTEAFF.

The J gene is TRBJ2-2, the V gene TRBV28; D is possibly TRBD2 (6 bases). The CDR3 sequence is 13 residues long. The V and J ends lost 5 bases and 5 bases respectively, with 9 bases between them. Germline V lookup: CDR1 MDHEN, CDR2 SYDVKM. The CDR3: CASSPRETGELFF. CDR3 sequence (DNA): TGTGCCAGCAGTCCCCGGGAGACCGGGGAGCTGTTTTTT.

The chain carries TRBV7-9 and TRBJ2-3; maybe TRBD1 (6 bases). V was trimmed by 3 bases and J by 2 bases, leaving 9 bases between them. Per the germline V gene, CDR1 is SEHNR and CDR2 is FQNEAQ (reference sequence). The CDR3 consists of 14 residues. CDR3 DNA: TGTGCCAGCAGCTTGGCAGGGGTCACAGATACGCAGTATTTT. This codes for CASSLAGVTDTQYF.

This chain connects TRBV4-3 to TRBJ2-7, with D perhaps matching TRBD2 (5 bases). This CDR3 is built from 15 residues. V was clipped by 0 bases and J by 2 bases, with 11 bases between them. The V gene's germline CDR1 is LGHNA and CDR2 YSLEER. CDR3 nucleotide sequence: TGCGCCAGCAGCCAAGATAGGGAGTCAACCTACGAGCAGTACTTC. Protein product: CASSQDRESTYEQYF.

CDR3 protein: CASSPAPGNYGYTF. The CDR3 DNA follows: TGCGCCAGCAGCCCGGCGCCGGGTAACTATGGCTACACCTTC. The gene calls are TRBV4-1 and TRBJ1-2, with D unclear. V shed 4 bases and J shed 1 base, with 10 bases lying between them. The CDR3 runs 14 residues. Germline V lookup: CDR1 MGHRA, CDR2 YSYEKL.

The V and J genes are TRBV5-1 and TRBJ1-1; no clear D gene. Germline V gives CDR1 SGHRS, CDR2 YFSETQ. The CDR3 runs 13 residues. The V end lost 3 bases, the J end lost 5 bases, and 11 bases lay between the germline ends. This chain's CDR3 is CASSSGGLTEAFF. The CDR3 bases are TGCGCCAGCAGCTCGGGAGGTTTGACTGAAGCTTTCTTT.

The chain employs TRBV4-1 and TRBJ2-7; possibly TRBD1 for D (6 bases). CDR1 MGHRA and CDR2 YSYEKL come from the germline V gene. V lost 4 bases and J lost 4, with 14 bases in between. The CDR3 loop spans 14 amino acids. The CDR3 DNA sequence: TGCGCCAGCAGCCCGCAGACAGGAGTTTACGAGCAGTACTTC. It encodes CASSPQTGVYEQYF.

This rearrangement joins TRBV19 to TRBJ1-1; D call uncertain. V lost 0 bases, J lost 1 base, and 6 bases lay in between. The CDR3 sequence is 14 residues long. Germline V gene sequence: CDR1 LNHDA, CDR2 SQIVND (reference sequence). Written as DNA, the CDR3 is TGTGCCAGTAGTATAGATCAGGCGAACACTGAAGCTTTCTTT. This gives the protein CASSIDQANTEAFF.

The rearrangement uses TRBV5-4 and TRBJ2-7; 7 positions agree with TRBD2. The V gene end was trimmed by 0 bases and the J gene end by 4 bases; junction bases not matched to a gene: 7. This CDR3 is 15 amino acids long. Germline values: CDR1 SGHNT, CDR2 YYREEE (reference sequence). The CDR3 is CASSLERVGRYEQYF. The CDR3 bases are TGTGCCAGCAGCTTGGAAAGAGTCGGGAGGTACGAGCAGTACTTC.

The V gene is TRBV30, the J gene TRBJ1-1; D is unclear. There are 13 residues in the CDR3. Germline V lookup: CDR1 GTSNPN, CDR2 SVGIG (reference sequence). Trimming left V 1 base short and J 0 bases short, with 6 bases between. The CDR3, as DNA: TGTGCCTGGAGTGGCTATATGAACACTGAAGCTTTCTTT. Translating it yields CAWSGYMNTEAFF.